This T cell receptor beta chain was recovered during a study of T cells in Graves' hyperthyroidism and ophthalmopathy. The CDR3 has 14 residues. CDR1 and CDR2 (germline): LGHNA, YSLEER. TCR beta CDR3 regions were amplified from RNA. Carried out on the TCR CDR3, a first-round RT-PCR used the HTBI primer set. TCRdb used MiXCR to reprocess the multiplex PCR reads, holding one entry per CDR3 protein. Here the sample spans about 210,000 distinct CDR3 sequences, 17% being singletons. The receptor was derived from a man aged 50 to 60 with Graves' hyperthyroidism. Sequencing was carried out using blood. The genes are TRBV4-3 and TRBJ2-1; D ambiguous. The assigned J gene may be wrong: the sequence end matches TRBJ2-7 better. The CDR3 reads CASSQLGINNEQYF. Written as DNA, the CDR3 is TGCGCCAGCAGCCAGCTCGGAATCAACAATGAGCAGTACTTC.